Below are 12 T cell receptor beta chains sequenced from a single sample in a study of identical twins. TCRdb called the 5' RACE reads again in MiXCR, with one record for every CDR3 protein. The sample records fewer than 500,000 distinct CDR3 sequences, roughly an eighth being singletons. The same sample was also used in a study of yellow fever vaccine responses in identical twins.

Source material: CD4+ T cells sorted from blood. These receptors were collected from a young woman in good health.

This clonotype has more than one count but fewer than ten. The chain employs TRBV2 and TRBJ2-1, with 8 bases lining up with TRBD2. This CDR3 comprises 15 residues. Trimming cost V 4 bases and J 3 bases; bases outside gene matches: 5. Germline lookup yields CDR1 SNHLY and CDR2 FYNNEI. The CDR3 coding sequence is TGTGCCAGCAGTGTGCTACTAGCGGACTACAATGAGCAGTTCTTC. It encodes CASSVLLADYNEQFF.

This clonotype has just a few counts. The chain carries TRBV29-1 and TRBJ2-4; D is unresolved. Trimming removed 4 bases at V and 3 bases at J, with 13 bases between. The CDR3 has 14 residues. Germline V gene lookup returns CDR1 SQVTM and CDR2 ANQGSEA. CDR3 DNA: TGCAGCGTTGTCACGGGTGAGGTCAAAAACATTCAGTACTTC. As protein: CSVVTGEVKNIQYF.

The genes are TRBV7-2 and TRBJ2-7; D remains ambiguous. The germline V gene encodes CDR1 SGHTA and CDR2 FQGNSA. CDR3 length equals 14 residues. V gave up 1 base and J gave up 3 bases, with 10 bases separating them. CDR3 bases: TGTGCCAGCAGCTTAGATAGTCTGATCTACGAGCAGTACTTC. Its translation is CASSLDSLIYEQYF.

This clonotype showed up just a few times. This rearrangement joins TRBV4-3 to TRBJ1-6; D ambiguous. CDR1 LGHNA and CDR2 YSLEER come from the germline V gene. Trimming shortened V by 3 bases and J by 9 bases, and 6 bases separated the two germline ends. The CDR3 covers 12 residues. As DNA, the CDR3 is TGCGCCAGCAGCCATGCCGGTTCACCCCTCCACTTT. It specifies CASSHAGSPLHF.

The table lists this clonotype with a few counts. V usage is TRBV7-2 and J usage is TRBJ2-7; no reliable D call. Germline V gene data show CDR1 as SGHTA and CDR2 as FQGNSA. V lost 1 base to trimming and J lost 2 bases, with 9 bases between them. The CDR3 loop spans 14 amino acids. The DNA for the CDR3 is TGTGCCAGCAGCTTAGAACCAGCTGCCTACGAGCAGTACTTC. Its translation: CASSLEPAAYEQYF.

This clonotype was counted ten times or more. V is TRBV27 and J is TRBJ1-2; D may be TRBD1 (6 bases). Between the trimmed V and J ends, which lost 2 bases and 1 base, there was a span of 14 bases. The V gene's germline CDR1 is MNHEY and CDR2 SMNVEV (reference sequence). The CDR3 loop spans 16 amino acids. CDR3 nucleotide sequence: TGTGCCAGCAGTTTAGTGCGGGCAGGGGATAACTATGGCTACACCTTC. Translation: CASSLVRAGDNYGYTF.

The chain links TRBV2 to TRBJ2-3; D not resolved. V was pared by 7 bases and J by 1 base, with 15 bases between. The CDR3 is 15 residues long. Germline CDR1 and CDR2: SNHLY and FYNNEI. Here the CDR3 DNA reads TGTGCCAGCAAGATGGAGCCCTCCGGCACAGATACGCAGTATTTT. Translation gives CASKMEPSGTDTQYF.

This clonotype was detected only a few times. The chain employs TRBV20-1 and TRBJ2-5; maybe TRBD1 (7 bases). This CDR3 is built from 13 residues. Germline CDR1 DFQATT, CDR2 SNEGSKA (reference sequence). The V and J ends lost 6 bases and 2 bases respectively, with 13 bases between them. Here the CDR3 DNA reads TGCAGTGCGAGGCAGGGGGGACAAGAGACCCAGTACTTC. Amino acids: CSARQGGQETQYF.

This clonotype was found a few times. The V and J genes are TRBV6-2 or TRBV6-3 and TRBJ2-7; maybe TRBD1 (5 bases). V was cut by 2 bases and J by 2 bases, with 13 bases left in between. This CDR3 is built from 15 residues. Germline CDR1 MNHEY, CDR2 SVGEGT. The CDR3 loop reads CASSYGTGVTYEQYF. The CDR3 region has the DNA TGTGCCAGCAGTTACGGAACAGGAGTTACCTACGAGCAGTACTTC.

The V call is TRBV18, the J call TRBJ2-5, with D maybe TRBD1 (5 bases). Trimming left V 4 bases short and J 2 bases short, with 17 bases between. There are 16 residues in the CDR3. CDR1 is KGHSH, CDR2 LQKENI, per germline. In DNA, the CDR3 is TGTGCCAGCTCACAACCAGGGCAGGGTGGTCAAGAGACCCAGTACTTC. Residues: CASSQPGQGGQETQYF.

This clonotype was observed a handful of times. This sequence joins TRBV12-3 or TRBV12-4 and TRBJ2-1, with 12 nucleotides matching TRBD2. The CDR3 sequence is 16 residues long. V was clipped by 5 bases and J by 4 bases; unmatched bases: 6. The CDR3 is CASSRLAGVSYNEQFF. CDR3 DNA sequence: TGTGCCAGCAGTCGACTAGCGGGAGTATCGTACAATGAGCAGTTCTTC.

The rearrangement links TRBV5-4 to TRBJ2-1, with TRBD1 matching over 7 bases. J gave up 8 bases and V 1 base, and 6 bases lay outside the gene matches. Looked up from germline, CDR1 is SGHNT and CDR2 is YYREEE (reference sequence). CDR3 length: 14 residues. CDR3 DNA sequence: TGTGCCAGCAGCTTGCGTCAAGGGGGCCATGAGCAGTTCTTC. As protein: CASSLRQGGHEQFF.